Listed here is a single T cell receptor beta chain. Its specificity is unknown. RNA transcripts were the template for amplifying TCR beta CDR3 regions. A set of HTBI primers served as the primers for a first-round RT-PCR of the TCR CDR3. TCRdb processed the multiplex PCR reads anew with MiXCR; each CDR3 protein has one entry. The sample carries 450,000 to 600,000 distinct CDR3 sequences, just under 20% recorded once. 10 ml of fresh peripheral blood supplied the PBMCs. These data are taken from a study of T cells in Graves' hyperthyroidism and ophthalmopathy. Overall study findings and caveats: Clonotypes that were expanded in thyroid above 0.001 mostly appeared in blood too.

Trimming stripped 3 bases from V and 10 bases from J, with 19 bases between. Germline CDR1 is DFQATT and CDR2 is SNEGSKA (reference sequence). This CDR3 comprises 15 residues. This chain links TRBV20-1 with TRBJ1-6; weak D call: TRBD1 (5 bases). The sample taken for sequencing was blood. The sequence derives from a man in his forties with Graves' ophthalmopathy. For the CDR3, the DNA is TGCAGTGCTAGGCCCGGGACCTCAAGGGTCTCACCCCTCCACTTT. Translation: CSARPGTSRVSPLHF.